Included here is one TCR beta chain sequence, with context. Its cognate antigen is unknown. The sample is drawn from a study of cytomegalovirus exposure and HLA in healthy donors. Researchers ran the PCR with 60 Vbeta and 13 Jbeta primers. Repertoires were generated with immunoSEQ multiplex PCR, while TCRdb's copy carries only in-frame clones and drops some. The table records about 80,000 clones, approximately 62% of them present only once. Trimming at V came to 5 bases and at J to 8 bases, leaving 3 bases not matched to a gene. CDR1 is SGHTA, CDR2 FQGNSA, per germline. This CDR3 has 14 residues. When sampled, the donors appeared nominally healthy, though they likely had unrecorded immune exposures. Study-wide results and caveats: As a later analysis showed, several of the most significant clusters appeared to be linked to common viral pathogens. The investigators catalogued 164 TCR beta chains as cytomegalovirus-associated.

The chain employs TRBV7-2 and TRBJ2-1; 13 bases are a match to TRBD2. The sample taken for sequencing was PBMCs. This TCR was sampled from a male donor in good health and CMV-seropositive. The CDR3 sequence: CASSRTSGSYEQFF. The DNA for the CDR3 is TGTGCCAGCAGCCGGACTAGCGGGAGCTATGAGCAGTTCTTC.